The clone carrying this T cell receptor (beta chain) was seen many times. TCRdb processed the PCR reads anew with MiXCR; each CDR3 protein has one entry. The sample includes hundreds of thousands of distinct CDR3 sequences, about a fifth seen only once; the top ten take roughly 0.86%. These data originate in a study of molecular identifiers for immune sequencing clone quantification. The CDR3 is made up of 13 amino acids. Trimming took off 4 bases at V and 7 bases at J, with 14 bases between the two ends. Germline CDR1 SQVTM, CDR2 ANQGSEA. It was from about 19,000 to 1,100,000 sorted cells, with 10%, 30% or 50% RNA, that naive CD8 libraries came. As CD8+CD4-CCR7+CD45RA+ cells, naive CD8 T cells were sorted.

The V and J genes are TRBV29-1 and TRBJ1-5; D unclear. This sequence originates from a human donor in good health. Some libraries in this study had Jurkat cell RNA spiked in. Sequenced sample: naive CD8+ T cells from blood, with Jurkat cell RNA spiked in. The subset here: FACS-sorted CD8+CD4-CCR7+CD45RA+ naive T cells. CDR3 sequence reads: CSVGTGPGQPQHF. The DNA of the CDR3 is TGCAGCGTTGGAACGGGCCCAGGACAGCCCCAGCATTTT.